Listed below are T cell receptor beta chains from one sample, sequenced in a study of blood T cell repertoires in COVID-19. Some clones are missing from TCRdb's copy, which holds only in-frame ones; the method was immunoSEQ multiplex PCR. Of 120,000 to 150,000 clones detected, 87% appear once; the ten largest clones hold roughly 37%. Input material: peripheral blood. Receptors originate from a man aged 45-65 years who had recovered from COVID-19. Both conserved end residues are part of each CDR3. The order of the fields is D gene, V gene, clone size, J gene, CDR3 DNA, CDR3 protein. The D gene is left open where the match is weak. The size of a clone is reported for some rows only, either as once, few or many, or as a class for expanded clones.

-,TRBV3-1/TRBV3-2,-,TRBJ1-1,TGTGCCAGCAGCCTCTACAGGACGGGTGAAGCTTTCTTT,CASSLYRTGEAFF
TRBD2,TRBV7-2,-,TRBJ2-3,TGTGCCAGCAGCTTAGCGGCGGGGGGGCCCCCAGATACGCAGTATTTT,CASSLAAGGPPDTQYF
-,TRBV2,-,TRBJ1-2,TGTGCCAGCAGTGAAACAGGGATTTCTGGCTACACCTTC,CASSETGISGYTF
-,TRBV6-2/TRBV6-3,once,TRBJ2-2,TGTGCCAGCAGTTACGGGGGGAGTGCCGGGGAGCTGTTTTTT,CASSYGGSAGELFF
TRBD1,TRBV7-2,few,TRBJ2-1,TGTGCCAGCAGCGGGGGGACAGGGTTTTATGAGCAGTTCTTC,CASSGGTGFYEQFF
-,TRBV15,few,TRBJ1-6,TGTGCCACCAGCAGTAGCGGAAATTCACCCCTCCACTTT,CATSSSGNSPLHF
-,TRBV10-3,-,TRBJ2-2,TGTGCCATCAGAGAGGGTTCGGGCACCGGGGAGCTGTTTTTT,CAIREGSGTGELFF
-,TRBV19,once,TRBJ2-7,TGTGCCAGTAGTATACGGTCAGGGGATATCTACGAGCAGTACTTC,CASSIRSGDIYEQYF
-,TRBV4-2,-,TRBJ1-5,TGTGCCAGCAGCCAAGGCAGACAAGGATTCAATCAGCCCCAGCATTTT,CASSQGRQGFNQPQHF
TRBD1,TRBV10-2,-,TRBJ2-5,TGCGCCAGCAGTGAACCGGGACAGGGTTTAAGAGAGACCCAGTACTTC,CASSEPGQGLRETQYF
TRBD2,TRBV3-1/TRBV3-2,-,TRBJ2-5,TGTGCCAGCAGCCTCTGGACTAGCGGTTCGGAGACCCAGTACTTC,CASSLWTSGSETQYF
TRBD1,TRBV18,-,TRBJ2-5,TGTGCCAGCTCACCAGGACAGGGGTTCGGAGAGACCCAGTACTTC,CASSPGQGFGETQYF
TRBD1,TRBV19,few,TRBJ1-1,TGTGCCAGTAGATTTGGGACAGGGATCACTGAAGCTTTCTTT,CASRFGTGITEAFF
TRBD1,TRBV7-6,-,TRBJ2-6,TGTGCCAGCAGCTTAGGACAGGGGGCGGGTGGGGCCAACGTCCTGACTTTC,CASSLGQGAGGANVLTF
-,TRBV6-2/TRBV6-3,-,TRBJ1-1,TGTGCCAGCAGTTACTCTTGGGGAGCTGAAGCTTTCTTT,CASSYSWGAEAFF
-,TRBV11-2,-,TRBJ2-7,TGTGCCAGCAGCTTAGATCTGGGAGGGACAGGCTACGAGCAGTACTTC,CASSLDLGGTGYEQYF
-,TRBV2,once,TRBJ1-2,TGTGCCAGCAGTGAAGCGCTGGGCGGGGCTAGAGGCTACACCTTC,CASSEALGGARGYTF
TRBD1,TRBV18,-,TRBJ2-7,TGTGCCAGCTCACCGTGGGACAGGGGGCGACTGGACGAGCAGTACTTC,CASSPWDRGRLDEQYF
-,TRBV7-2,-,TRBJ2-7,TGTGCCAGCAGCGTAGGCACAGGGTCTTTCTACGAGCAGTACTTC,CASSVGTGSFYEQYF
-,TRBV5-6,-,TRBJ1-5,TGTGCCAGCAGCTTCCGGAATCAGCCCCAGCATTTT,CASSFRNQPQHF
TRBD2,TRBV25-1,-,TRBJ2-3,TGTGCCAGCAGTGGAGGGACTAGCGCAGTGTCAGATACGCAGTATTTT,CASSGGTSAVSDTQYF
TRBD1,TRBV10-3,-,TRBJ1-2,TGTGCCATCAGTGAGTCGAGAGACAGGGAGAACTATGGCTACACCTTC,CAISESRDRENYGYTF
-,TRBV13,-,TRBJ1-1,TGTGCCAGCAGCTTAGGTCGATCCAGGGAGGGTACTGAAGCTTTCTTT,CASSLGRSREGTEAFF
-,TRBV10-2,-,TRBJ1-4,TGCGCCAGCAGTGAGTCTAAAACGAGAGAAGGGCCCCCTCCCGCAGGGTGGCCTAATGAAAAACTGTTTTTT,CASSESKTREGPPPAGWPNEKLFF
TRBD1,TRBV18,-,TRBJ2-1,TGTGCCAGCTTCCCAGGGGGCTCCTACAATGAGCAGTTCTTC,CASFPGGSYNEQFF
-,TRBV2,-,TRBJ2-7,TGTGCCAGCTCTATGATCTACGAGCAGTACTTC,CASSMIYEQYF
TRBD1,TRBV5-1,-,TRBJ2-5,TGCGCCAGCAGCCCGGACAGGAGTACTCAAGAGACCCAGTACTTC,CASSPDRSTQETQYF
-,TRBV10-2,-,TRBJ1-5,TGCGCCAGCAGTGAGTCGGGGAGATCAGGTCAGCCCCAGCATTTT,CASSESGRSGQPQHF
-,TRBV7-2,-,TRBJ1-1,TGTGCCAGCAGCTTCTCCGGGGTTGGCACTGAAGCTTTCTTT,CASSFSGVGTEAFF
TRBD1,TRBV10-3,-,TRBJ2-2,TGTGCCATCAAGAATGACGGGACAGGGGGCTACACCGGGGAGCTGTTTTTT,CAIKNDGTGGYTGELFF
-,TRBV19,-,TRBJ2-7,TGTGCCAGTAGTACGGAGCAGGGTTCCTACGAGCAGTACTTC,CASSTEQGSYEQYF
-,TRBV7-2,-,TRBJ2-7,TGTGCCAGCAGCTACCGACAAACCTACGAGCAGTACTTC,CASSYRQTYEQYF
TRBD2,TRBV5-1,-,TRBJ2-7,TGCGCCAGCAGCTTGGGGGTAGCGGGATCCTACGAGCAGTACTTC,CASSLGVAGSYEQYF
-,TRBV6-6,-,TRBJ2-1,TGTGCCAGCAGTAAACAGGGTTCGGCCTACAATGAGCAGTTCTTC,CASSKQGSAYNEQFF
-,TRBV14,-,TRBJ1-4,TGTGCCAGCAGCCACGGTCTGTCGCGGGGTGAAAAACTGTTTTTT,CASSHGLSRGEKLFF
TRBD2,TRBV19,-,TRBJ2-1,TGTGCCAGTAGTATAGAGGCTAGCGGGGGGGCGTACAATGAGCAGTTCTTC,CASSIEASGGAYNEQFF
-,TRBV7-2,once,TRBJ1-2,TGTGCCAGCAGCTCCCCGACAGACAACTATGGCTACACCTTC,CASSSPTDNYGYTF
-,TRBV7-9,-,TRBJ1-2,TGTGCCAGCAGCTTTCCAGCCGTAGGGGCCCATGGCTACACCTTC,CASSFPAVGAHGYTF
-,TRBV7-9,-,TRBJ1-2,TGTGCCAGCAGCTTAGTGGGGAGTCCTAATAACTATGGCTACACCTTC,CASSLVGSPNNYGYTF
TRBD1,TRBV6-2/TRBV6-3,-,TRBJ1-1,TGTGCCAGCAGTTACGGAACAGGGGGAGTTTGGACTGAAGCTTTCTTT,CASSYGTGGVWTEAFF
-,TRBV27,-,TRBJ2-7,TGTGCCAGCAGTTTACGTCCCCCCCGGAGCCTAAGCTCCTACGAGCAGTACTTC,CASSLRPPRSLSSYEQYF
TRBD1,TRBV19,-,TRBJ1-2,TGTGCCAGTAGTAACCAGGGGGCGCGAGCTGGCTACACCTTC,CASSNQGARAGYTF
TRBD2,TRBV11-1,-,TRBJ2-5,TGTGCCAGCAGCTTTAGCGGGGGGTCTGAGACCCAGTACTTC,CASSFSGGSETQYF
TRBD1,TRBV5-1,-,TRBJ2-7,TGCGCCAGCAGCTTGGGAACGGGACAGGGTAGTAACGAGCAGTACTTC,CASSLGTGQGSNEQYF
-,TRBV20-1,-,TRBJ2-2,TGCAGTGCTAGTTACAGGGCCCCAGATTCTAACGGGGAGCTGTTTTTT,CSASYRAPDSNGELFF
-,TRBV6-5,once,TRBJ1-3,TGTGCCAGCAGTTACTCGAGTAAGGGGTCTGGAAACACCATATATTTT,CASSYSSKGSGNTIYF
-,TRBV10-3,-,TRBJ2-2,TGTGCCATCCAGGTGGAACGGAAGGACACCGGGGAGCTGTTTTTT,CAIQVERKDTGELFF
TRBD1,TRBV19,-,TRBJ2-6,TGTGCCAGTAGTATTTTTCCGGGACAGGTCCCCTTTTCTGGGGCCAACGTCCTGACTTTC,CASSIFPGQVPFSGANVLTF
-,TRBV10-3,once,TRBJ2-2,TGTGCCATCAGTGACGATCTCTTAGGGGCTGGCACCGGGGAGCTGTTTTTT,CAISDDLLGAGTGELFF
-,TRBV27,-,TRBJ2-7,TGTGCCAGCAGTCCCACGGGGAGGGGGGGATTTTACGAGCAGTACTTC,CASSPTGRGGFYEQYF
TRBD1,TRBV6-5,-,TRBJ1-3,TGTGCCAGCAGTTACTCTGCAGGGGGGAGTGGAAACACCATATATTTT,CASSYSAGGSGNTIYF
-,TRBV30,-,TRBJ2-5,TGTGCCTGGAGTATAGGTCGCGGGGAAGAGACCCAGTACTTC,CAWSIGRGEETQYF
-,TRBV19,-,TRBJ1-4,TGTGCCAGTAGTATAGGAGTCACGGGGGAACTGTTTTTT,CASSIGVTGELFF
-,TRBV4-1,once,TRBJ2-1,TGCGCCAGCAGCCAAGCCCCCTTTGAGGGGGGGGTGGACAATGAGCAGTTCTTC,CASSQAPFEGGVDNEQFF